One T cell receptor (beta chain) is described in this entry. Survey-level TCR beta sequencing used the immunoSEQ assay. Repertoires were generated with immunoSEQ multiplex PCR, while TCRdb's copy carries only in-frame clones and drops some. The data show around 50,000 clones, over 90% seen once. Germline CDR1 is MNHEY and CDR2 is SMNVEV (reference sequence). The length of the CDR3 is 15 residues. J gave up 6 bases and V 5 bases, and 11 bases lay outside the gene matches. The sequenced material came from PBMCs. The chain combines TRBV27 with TRBJ1-2; 8 bases map to TRBD1. The source is a middle-aged man with rheumatoid arthritis. In DNA, the CDR3 is TGTGCCAGCAGTCCCGGACAGGGACCCACCCATGGCTACACCTTC. It is translated as CASSPGQGPTHGYTF.